The clone carrying this TCR beta chain was seen more than once but under ten times. Its antigen remains unknown. This sample is part of a study of identical twins. General observations from the study: With abundant cord blood beta clonotypes, insertions were fewer; memory repertoires showed no such pattern.

From the 5' RACE reads, TCRdb called clonotypes with MiXCR, one entry per CDR3 protein. Of about 890,000 distinct CDR3 sequences listed, around 12% are singletons. The same data also went into a second study, on yellow fever vaccine responses in identical twins.

The sample consisted of PBMCs. This receptor was obtained from a young woman in good health.

CDR3 loop: CSVEDPLAGAYNEQFF. Written as DNA, the CDR3 is TGCAGCGTTGAAGACCCCCTAGCGGGGGCATACAATGAGCAGTTCTTC. The chain is built from TRBV29-1 and TRBJ2-1; 10 bases fit TRBD2. Trimming cost V 0 bases and J 4 bases; bases outside gene matches: 6. The CDR3 runs to 16 residues. Germline values: CDR1 SQVTM, CDR2 ANQGSEA.